Below are 9 T cell receptor beta chains sequenced from a single sample in a study of blood T cell repertoires in COVID-19. The table came from immunoSEQ multiplex PCR; TCRdb's copy has only in-frame clones and leaves some out. The data hold around 130,000 clones, with around nine tenths observed a single time. Sequenced: PBMCs or T cells enriched from blood (not recorded which). The receptors originated from a woman aged 50 to 60 who had recovered from COVID-19.

This clone was seen only a few times. The chain joins TRBV2 to TRBJ2-3; no firm D call. The V and J ends lost 3 bases and 1 base respectively, with 8 bases between them. The CDR3 loop spans 14 amino acids. From germline, CDR1 is SNHLY and CDR2 FYNNEI. The CDR3 coding sequence is TGTGCCAGCAGTGACACTCTGGGCACAGATACGCAGTATTTT. Protein: CASSDTLGTDTQYF.

This sequence joins TRBV14 and TRBJ1-4; D is ambiguous. CDR3 length: 15 amino acids. The V end lost 1 base, the J end lost 4 bases, and 10 bases lay between the germline ends. CDR1 is SGHDN and CDR2 is FVKESK in the germline V gene. The CDR3 sequence: CASSQGIWSNEKLFF. CDR3 nucleotide sequence: TGTGCCAGCAGCCAAGGGATATGGAGTAATGAAAAACTGTTTTTT.

This clone has a handful of counts. The rearrangement joins TRBV5-1 to TRBJ1-1; TRBD1 might be the D (5 bases). Germline V gene sequence: CDR1 SGHRS, CDR2 YFSETQ. The CDR3 has 15 residues. Trimming pared 1 base from V and 3 bases from J, leaving 13 bases between. The CDR3 protein is CASSLRAGSDTEAFF. The CDR3 nucleotides read TGCGCCAGCAGCTTGAGAGCAGGGTCTGACACTGAAGCTTTCTTT.

The V gene is TRBV21-1, the J gene TRBJ1-5. TRBV21-1 is shown as a pseudogene. The CDR3 contains 17 residues. Here the CDR3 reads CASSINWGEYSNQPQHF. As DNA, the CDR3 is TGTGCCAGCAGCATAAATTGGGGGGAATATAGCAATCAGCCCCAGCATTTT.

The V gene is TRBV11-2, the J gene TRBJ2-7, with D perhaps TRBD1 (7 bases). The CDR3 runs to 15 residues. The ends were cut back, 5 bases at V and 5 bases at J, with 19 bases in the middle. CDR1 and CDR2 (germline): SGHAT, FQNNGV. CDR3 bases: TGTGCCAGCAGCCTAGTCATCGGAGGGGGCGACGAGCAGTACTTC. Amino acids: CASSLVIGGGDEQYF.

The rearrangement uses TRBV29-1 and TRBJ2-1, with 8 bases lining up with TRBD1. CDR1 is SQVTM and CDR2 is ANQGSEA in the germline V gene. V was pared by 4 bases and J by 10 bases, with 9 bases of the junction left unmatched. The CDR3 has 13 residues. The CDR3: CSVASGGWGEQFF. DNA of the CDR3: TGCAGCGTTGCGTCAGGGGGCTGGGGGGAGCAGTTCTTC.

V is TRBV5-1 and J is TRBJ2-3, with TRBD2 matching 11 bases. Germline V lookup: CDR1 SGHRS, CDR2 YFSETQ. The CDR3 loop spans 18 amino acids. The junction had 10 bases not matched to a gene; V was cut back by 2 bases and J by 2 bases. The CDR3 sequence: CASSLRLAGGLTTDTQYF. The DNA of the CDR3 is TGCGCCAGCAGCTTAAGGCTAGCGGGGGGCTTAACCACAGATACGCAGTATTTT.

The genes are TRBV28 and TRBJ2-7; weak D call: TRBD1 (6 bases). The germline V and J ends were trimmed by 8 bases and 0 bases, with 8 bases remaining between them. Germline-derived CDR1 and CDR2 are MDHEN and SYDVKM. This CDR3 spans 12 amino acids. The DNA of the CDR3 is TGTGCCAGCCAGGGGCCCTCCTACGAGCAGTACTTC. It specifies CASQGPSYEQYF.

This chain links TRBV18 with TRBJ1-1; 7 bases align to TRBD1. The V segment lost 3 bases and the J segment 8 bases; nucleotides outside the gene matches: 9. Germline CDR1 KGHSH, CDR2 LQKENI. The CDR3 spans 14 residues. CDR3 nucleotide sequence: TGTGCCAGCTCACCGACAGGGCCCCCTGGGGAAGCTTTCTTT. Translation: CASSPTGPPGEAFF.